A single T cell receptor (beta chain) is shown here with its context. Antigen specificity is unknown. One junction end does not reproduce the germline sequence, and a read error may be involved. This record comes from a study of metastatic and nonmetastatic thyroid tumors. Overall study context: Samples came from malignant and benign thyroid patients, and repertoires were compared across blood and tumor or nodule tissue.

Original data processing: It was from CDR3 differences across clinicopathological groups that a distant-metastasis classifier for papillary thyroid cancer was built. Using MiXCR, TCRdb re-called clones from the PCR reads. The V and J calls follow TCRdb's processing rather than the paper's. The data contain 53,000 or so clones, 20% to 25% of them singletons. Patients were all untreated before their thyroid surgery. General study results and limits: According to reports, the diversity of TCR beta was significantly higher in malignant thyroid tumors than in benign nodules, and this held in both blood and tumor samples.

This CDR3 region has 14 residues. In germline, CDR1 is MNHEY, CDR2 SVGEGT. The sequenced material came from blood. V gene TRBV6-2 or TRBV6-3 combines with J gene TRBJ2-5; 8 bases match TRBD1. This TCR was sampled from a female donor with papillary thyroid cancer or a benign thyroid nodule (not recorded which). Some clones in this sample may be carry-over from other donors' samples. The CDR3 region is CASLFDRGGQTHYF. CDR3 nucleotide sequence: TGTGCCAGCTTGTTTGACAGGGGAGGCCAGACCCATTACTTC.